The 7 T cell receptor beta chains given below trace back to one sample, sequenced in a study of regulatory T cells in long-lasting Graves disease. To make TCR beta libraries, researchers used iRepertoire HTBI primers and Arm-PCR of CDR3 regions. TCRdb reprocessed the multiplex PCR reads with MiXCR, giving one entry per CDR3 protein. The sample lists about 290,000 distinct CDR3 sequences, 22% occurring once. Time point: persistent/refractory GD, antithyroid drugs over 5 years with positive TRAb. Generation of the TCR library employed RNA extracted from PBMCs. Sequenced here: peripheral blood mononuclear cells (PBMCs), sampled when the disease was refractory, from a patient treated with antithyroid drugs. The receptors shown here come from a female donor with Graves disease.

This clonotype has ten or more counts. CDR3 coding DNA: TGTGCCATCCGGGGACAGGGGCAAGAGACCCAGTACTTC. Amino acids: CAIRGQGQETQYF. The chain couples TRBV10-3 to TRBJ2-5; 10 nucleotides line up with TRBD1. CDR3 length equals 13 residues. Germline V lookup: CDR1 ENHRY, CDR2 SYGVKD. V lost 8 bases to trimming and J lost 2 bases; unmatched junction nucleotides: 2.

This clonotype has at least ten counts. The J gene is TRBJ1-1, the V gene TRBV20-1; D unresolved. CDR1 and CDR2 from the germline V gene are DFQATT and SNEGSKA (reference sequence). Trimming removed 4 bases at V and 1 base at J, with 4 bases between. The CDR3 sequence is 11 residues long. Here the CDR3 reads CSATQNTEAFF. The CDR3 DNA reads as TGCAGTGCTACGCAGAACACTGAAGCTTTCTTT.

This clonotype was counted a few times. The chain recombines TRBV6-5 with TRBJ2-4; D not certain. This CDR3 comprises 14 residues. The germline gives CDR1 MNHEY, CDR2 SVGAGI. Trimming pared 4 bases from V and 6 bases from J, leaving 13 bases between. CDR3 DNA sequence: TGTGCCAGCAGTTCCCAATCGGGTCCAAACATTCAGTACTTC. This codes for CASSSQSGPNIQYF.

The chain recombines TRBV9 with TRBJ2-2; possibly TRBD1 for D (6 bases). The V and J ends lost 3 bases and 4 bases respectively, with 10 bases between them. The CDR3 is made up of 14 amino acids. Germline CDR1 and CDR2: SGDLS and YYNGEE. The CDR3 nucleotides are TGTGCCAGCAGCGCGGCAGGGGCCACCGGGGAGCTGTTTTTT. This sequence encodes CASSAAGATGELFF.

CDR3 bases: TGTGCCAGCAGTGACGGACCCGGAACCGGGGAGCTGTTTTTT. Protein sequence: CASSDGPGTGELFF. The chain has TRBV2 and TRBJ2-2; D unresolved. The V and J ends lost 3 bases and 5 bases respectively, with 10 bases between them. The CDR3 is made up of 14 amino acids. CDR1 SNHLY and CDR2 FYNNEI come from the germline V gene.

This clonotype has a handful of counts. J is TRBJ2-7 and V is TRBV7-9, with TRBD1 matching over 8 bases. Germline-derived CDR1 and CDR2 are SEHNR and FQNEAQ (reference sequence). V dropped 4 bases and J dropped 5; count of bases not matched to a gene: 7. CDR3 length equals 14 residues. CDR3 sequence: CASSSGKTGDEQYF. In DNA form, the CDR3 reads TGTGCCAGCAGCTCCGGAAAGACAGGGGACGAGCAGTACTTC.

This rearrangement joins TRBV6-1 to TRBJ2-3; TRBD2 matches 9 bases. The CDR3 spans 16 residues. Germline assignment: CDR1 MNHNS and CDR2 SASEGT. Losses at the gene ends were 5 bases for V and 2 bases for J; bases not matched to a gene: 8. The CDR3 bases are TGTGCCAGCAGTAAACGACTAGCGGAGGTCACAGATACGCAGTATTTT. This codes for CASSKRLAEVTDTQYF.